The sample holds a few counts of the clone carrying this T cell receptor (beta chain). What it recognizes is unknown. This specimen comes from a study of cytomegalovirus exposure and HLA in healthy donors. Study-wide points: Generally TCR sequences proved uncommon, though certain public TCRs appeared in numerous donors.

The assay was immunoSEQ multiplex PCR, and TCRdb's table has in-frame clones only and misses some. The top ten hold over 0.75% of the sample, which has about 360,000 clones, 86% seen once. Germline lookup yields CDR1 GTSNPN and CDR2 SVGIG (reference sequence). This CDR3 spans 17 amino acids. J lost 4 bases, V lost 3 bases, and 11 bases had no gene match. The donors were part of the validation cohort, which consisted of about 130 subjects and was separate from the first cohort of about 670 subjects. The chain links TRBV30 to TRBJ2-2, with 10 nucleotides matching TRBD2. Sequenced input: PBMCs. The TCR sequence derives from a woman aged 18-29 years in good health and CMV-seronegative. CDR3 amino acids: CAWSYPRAGGSTGELFF. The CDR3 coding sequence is TGTGCCTGGAGCTACCCCCGAGCGGGGGGGAGCACCGGGGAGCTGTTTTTT.